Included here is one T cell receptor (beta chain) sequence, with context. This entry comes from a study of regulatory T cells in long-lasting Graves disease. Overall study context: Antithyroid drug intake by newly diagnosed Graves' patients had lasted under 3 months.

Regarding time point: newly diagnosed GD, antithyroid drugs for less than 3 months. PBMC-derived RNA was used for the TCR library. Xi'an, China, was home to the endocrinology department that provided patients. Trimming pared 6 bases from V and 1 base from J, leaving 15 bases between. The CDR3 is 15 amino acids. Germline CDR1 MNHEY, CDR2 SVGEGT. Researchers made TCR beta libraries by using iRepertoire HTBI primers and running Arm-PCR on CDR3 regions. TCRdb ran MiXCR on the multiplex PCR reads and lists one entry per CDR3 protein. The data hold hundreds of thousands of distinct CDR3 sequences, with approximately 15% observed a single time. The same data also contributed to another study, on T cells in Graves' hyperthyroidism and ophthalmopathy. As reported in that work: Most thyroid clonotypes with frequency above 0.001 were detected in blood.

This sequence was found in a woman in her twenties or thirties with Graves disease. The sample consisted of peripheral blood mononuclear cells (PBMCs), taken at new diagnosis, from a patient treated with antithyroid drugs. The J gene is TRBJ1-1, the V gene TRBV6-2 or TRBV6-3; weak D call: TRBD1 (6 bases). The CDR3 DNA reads TGTGCCAGCAGGAGAAACAGGGACCCGAACACTGAAGCTTTCTTT. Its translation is CASRRNRDPNTEAFF.